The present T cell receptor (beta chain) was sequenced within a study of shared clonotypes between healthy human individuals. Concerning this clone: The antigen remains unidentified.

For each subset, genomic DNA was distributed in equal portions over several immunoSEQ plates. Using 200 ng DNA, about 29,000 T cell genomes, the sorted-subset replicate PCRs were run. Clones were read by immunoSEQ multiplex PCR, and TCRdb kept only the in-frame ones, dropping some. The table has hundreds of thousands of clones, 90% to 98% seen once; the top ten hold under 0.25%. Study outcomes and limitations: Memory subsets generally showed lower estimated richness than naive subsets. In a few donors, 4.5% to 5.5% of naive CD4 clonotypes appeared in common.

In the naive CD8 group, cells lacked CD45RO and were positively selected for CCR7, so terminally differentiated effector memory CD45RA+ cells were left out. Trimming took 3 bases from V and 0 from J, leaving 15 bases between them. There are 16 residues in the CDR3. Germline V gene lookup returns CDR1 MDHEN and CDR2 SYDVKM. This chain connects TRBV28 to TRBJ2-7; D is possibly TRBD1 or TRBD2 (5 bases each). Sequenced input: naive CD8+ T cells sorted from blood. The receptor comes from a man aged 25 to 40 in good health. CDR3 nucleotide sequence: TGTGCCAGCAGTTTGTTTGAACGGGGCTTCTCCTACGAGCAGTACTTC. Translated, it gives CASSLFERGFSYEQYF.